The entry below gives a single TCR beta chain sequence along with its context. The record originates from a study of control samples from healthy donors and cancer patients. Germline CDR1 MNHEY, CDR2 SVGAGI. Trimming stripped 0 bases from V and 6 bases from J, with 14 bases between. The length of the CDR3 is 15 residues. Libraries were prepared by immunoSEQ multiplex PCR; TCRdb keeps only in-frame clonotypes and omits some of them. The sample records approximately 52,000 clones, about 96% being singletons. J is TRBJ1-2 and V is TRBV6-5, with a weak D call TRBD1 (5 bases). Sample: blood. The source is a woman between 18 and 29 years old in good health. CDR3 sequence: CASSYSKDGGNGYTF. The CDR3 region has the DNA TGTGCCAGCAGTTACTCGAAGGACGGGGGGAATGGCTACACCTTC.